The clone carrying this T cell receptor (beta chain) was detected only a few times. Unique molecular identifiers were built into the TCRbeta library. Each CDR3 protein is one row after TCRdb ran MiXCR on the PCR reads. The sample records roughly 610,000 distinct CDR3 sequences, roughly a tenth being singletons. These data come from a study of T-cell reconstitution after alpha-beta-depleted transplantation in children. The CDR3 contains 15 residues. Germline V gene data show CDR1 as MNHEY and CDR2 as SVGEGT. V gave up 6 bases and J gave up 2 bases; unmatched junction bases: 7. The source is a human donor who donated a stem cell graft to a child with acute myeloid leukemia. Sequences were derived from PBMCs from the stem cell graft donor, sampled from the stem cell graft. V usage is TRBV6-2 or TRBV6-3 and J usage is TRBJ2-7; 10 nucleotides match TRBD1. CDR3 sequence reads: CASSYRDRGAYEQYF. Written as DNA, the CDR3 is TGTGCCAGCAGCTACCGGGACAGGGGAGCCTACGAGCAGTACTTC.